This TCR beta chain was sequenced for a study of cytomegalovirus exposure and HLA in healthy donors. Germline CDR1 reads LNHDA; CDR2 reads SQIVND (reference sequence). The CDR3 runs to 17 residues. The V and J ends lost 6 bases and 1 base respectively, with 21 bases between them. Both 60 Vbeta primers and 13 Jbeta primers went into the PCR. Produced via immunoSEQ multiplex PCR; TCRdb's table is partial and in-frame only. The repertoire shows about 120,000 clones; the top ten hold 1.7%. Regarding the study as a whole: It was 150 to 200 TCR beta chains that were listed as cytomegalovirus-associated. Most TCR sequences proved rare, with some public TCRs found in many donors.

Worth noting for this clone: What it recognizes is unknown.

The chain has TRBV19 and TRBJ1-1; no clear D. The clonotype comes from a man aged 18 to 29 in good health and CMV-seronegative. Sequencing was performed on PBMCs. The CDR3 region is CASRERRPPRRNTEAFF. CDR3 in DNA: TGTGCCAGTAGGGAACGTCGACCCCCTCGGAGGAACACTGAAGCTTTCTTT.